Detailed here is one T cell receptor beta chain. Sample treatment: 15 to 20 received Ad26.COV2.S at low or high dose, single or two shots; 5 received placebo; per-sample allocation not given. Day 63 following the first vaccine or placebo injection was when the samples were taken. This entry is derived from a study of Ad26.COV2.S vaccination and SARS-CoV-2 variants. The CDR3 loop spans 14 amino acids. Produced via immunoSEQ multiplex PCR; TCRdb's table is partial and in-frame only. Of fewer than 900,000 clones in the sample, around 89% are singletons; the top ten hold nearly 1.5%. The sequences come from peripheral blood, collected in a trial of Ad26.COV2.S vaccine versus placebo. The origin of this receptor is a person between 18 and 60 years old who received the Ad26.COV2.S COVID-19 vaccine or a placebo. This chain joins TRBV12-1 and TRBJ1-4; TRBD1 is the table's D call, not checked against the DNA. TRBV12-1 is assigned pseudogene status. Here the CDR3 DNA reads TGTGCCAGCAGCTTGGTGGGGACAGGTGAAAAACTGTTTTTT. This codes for CASSLVGTGEKLFF.